This is a list of T cell receptor beta chains from one sample in a study of shared clonotypes between healthy human individuals. The protocol was immunoSEQ multiplex PCR, while the TCRdb copy is restricted to in-frame clones and leaves out a portion. The table has over a million clones, roughly 96% seen once. Material for sequencing was naive CD4+ T cells sorted from blood. These receptors were collected from a man aged 25-40 years in good health. The CDR3 runs from the conserved cysteine through the conserved F or W. D genes are given only for firm matches. Clone size is stated in some rows and not others, as once, few, many or a class when expanded.

clone_size,d_call,cdr3_length,v_call,j_call,cdr3_nt,cdr3_aa
-,-,15,TRBV5-4,TRBJ2-1,TGTGCCAGCAGCTTGGTAACGGGATTTCACAATGAGCAGTTCTTC,CASSLVTGFHNEQFF
-,TRBD2,16,TRBV18,TRBJ2-2,TGTGCCAGCTCAGCCCTAGCGGGAGGGGACACCGGGGAGCTGTTTTTT,CASSALAGGDTGELFF
-,-,13,TRBV9,TRBJ1-5,TGTGCCAGCAGCGTAGGCCTCAATCAGCCCCAGCATTTT,CASSVGLNQPQHF
-,-,15,TRBV7-3,TRBJ2-2,TGTGCCAGCAGCTCCTCGGGTTTGAACACCGGGGAGCTGTTTTTT,CASSSSGLNTGELFF
-,-,13,TRBV9,TRBJ1-1,TGTGCCAGCAGCGTGTCCCGAGGCACTGAAGCTTTCTTT,CASSVSRGTEAFF
-,-,11,TRBV6-6,TRBJ2-7,TGTGCCAGCTCGGGTGGACGGCTAGAGTACTTC,CASSGGRLEYF
-,TRBD1,17,TRBV11-2,TRBJ2-7,TGTGCCAGCAGCTTATCCCCCGGGACAGGGATAATCTACGAGCAGTACTTC,CASSLSPGTGIIYEQYF
-,TRBD1,12,TRBV2,TRBJ2-5,TGTGCCAGCCTGGGACAGCAAGAGACCCAGTACTTC,CASLGQQETQYF
-,-,16,TRBV4-3,TRBJ1-4,TGCGCCAGCAGCCAAGAAGGCCCCCAGGGAAGTGAAAAACTGTTTTTT,CASSQEGPQGSEKLFF
-,-,14,TRBV7-8,TRBJ1-2,TGTGCCAGCAGCTGGGCGGACAAAAACTATGGCTACACCTTC,CASSWADKNYGYTF
-,-,13,TRBV6-5,TRBJ1-2,TGTGCCAGCAGTTACTCGGAAGGGTATGGCTACACCTTC,CASSYSEGYGYTF
-,TRBD1,16,TRBV25-1,TRBJ2-1,TGTGCCAGCAGTGTCAGGACAGGGGTTTGGGACAATGAGCAGTTCTTC,CASSVRTGVWDNEQFF
-,TRBD1,12,TRBV5-4,TRBJ1-1,TGTGCCAGCAGAACCGGGACAGGGCCGGCTTTCTTT,CASRTGTGPAFF
-,TRBD2,15,TRBV11-1,TRBJ2-2,TGTGCCAGCAGCCCGGGACTAGCGGGATCCGGGGAGCTGTTTTTT,CASSPGLAGSGELFF
-,-,14,TRBV7-9,TRBJ2-1,TGTGCCAGCAGCTTAGCGGCCCTGTACAATGAGCAGTTCTTC,CASSLAALYNEQFF
-,-,15,TRBV2,TRBJ2-7,TGTGCCAGCAGTGATACGGGCGTCAGGGAATTCGAGCAGTACTTC,CASSDTGVREFEQYF
-,-,15,TRBV19,TRBJ1-1,TGTGCCAGTAGTAAGCCGGGAATAGGAAACCCTGAAGCTTTCTTT,CASSKPGIGNPEAFF
-,-,14,TRBV6-1,TRBJ2-2,TGTGCCAGCACCCCCCTTGGTGGGCCCGGGGAGCTGTTTTTT,CASTPLGGPGELFF
-,-,17,TRBV19,TRBJ2-1,TGTGCCAGTAGTATAGCGGGGGGCTCTTATGGTCCGGGTGAGCAGTTCTTC,CASSIAGGSYGPGEQFF
once,-,11,TRBV10-3,TRBJ2-7,TGTGCCATCAGTCCGAGCTACGAGCAGTACTTC,CAISPSYEQYF
-,-,16,TRBV27,TRBJ1-5,TGTGCCAGCAGTTTATTTGGGATACAATCAGGTCAGCCCCAGCATTTT,CASSLFGIQSGQPQHF
-,TRBD1,15,TRBV5-4,TRBJ2-7,TGTGCCAGCAGTTCGACAGGGGACCTCATTTACGAGCAGTACTTC,CASSSTGDLIYEQYF
-,-,13,TRBV28,TRBJ1-1,TGTGCCAGCAGTTTGGTCGGCATCCTAAGAGCTTTCTTT,CASSLVGILRAFF
-,TRBD2,15,TRBV4-1,TRBJ2-5,TGCGCCAGCAGCCCGACGGGACTAGGGGGTTGGACCCAGTACTTC,CASSPTGLGGWTQYF
-,TRBD2,18,TRBV25-1,TRBJ2-1,TGTGCCAGCAGTGAACCTAGCGGGACAGAAAGCTCCTACAATGAGCAGTTCTTC,CASSEPSGTESSYNEQFF
-,TRBD2,15,TRBV5-1,TRBJ2-1,TGCGCCAGCAGCCATGGACTAGCAGACTACAATGAGCAGTTCTTC,CASSHGLADYNEQFF
-,-,14,TRBV18,TRBJ1-2,TGTGCCAGCTCACCCGGGACGGATCTCTATGGCTACACCTTC,CASSPGTDLYGYTF
-,TRBD1,16,TRBV18,TRBJ2-4,TGTGCCAGCTCACCACTGGGGACAGGGGATCGGAACATTCAGTACTTC,CASSPLGTGDRNIQYF
-,-,14,TRBV6-1,TRBJ1-2,TGTGCCAGCAGTGAGGGAGGGACTGGCTATGGCTACACCTTC,CASSEGGTGYGYTF
-,TRBD2,14,TRBV6-4,TRBJ2-1,TGTGCCAGCAGTGACCCTAGCGGGAGAAATGAGCAGTTCTTC,CASSDPSGRNEQFF
-,-,14,TRBV11-3,TRBJ2-7,TGTGCCAGCAGCTTAGCCTCGCCGGGCTACGAGCAGTACTTC,CASSLASPGYEQYF
-,-,13,TRBV5-4,TRBJ2-5,TGTGCCAGCAGCTCAGAGGGGCGTGAGACCCAGTACTTC,CASSSEGRETQYF
-,-,14,TRBV6-1,TRBJ2-3,TGTGCCAGCAGTGCGGGGACCGCCACGGATACGCAGTATTTT,CASSAGTATDTQYF
-,TRBD1,13,TRBV19,TRBJ1-5,TGTGCCAGTAGTATTACAGGGGCAAAGCCCCAGCATTTT,CASSITGAKPQHF
few,-,11,TRBV7-2,TRBJ2-1,TGTGCCAGCAGCTTAGAACCTGATCCGTTCTTC,CASSLEPDPFF
-,TRBD1,14,TRBV29-1,TRBJ2-3,TGCAGCACTCACAGGGGATCGATTGCAGATACGCAGTATTTT,CSTHRGSIADTQYF
-,-,16,TRBV28,TRBJ1-5,TGTGCCAGCAGCCGGGTACAGGGTGGATTGGATCAGCCCCAGCATTTT,CASSRVQGGLDQPQHF
few,-,14,TRBV5-8,TRBJ1-1,TGTGCCAGCAGCTTTTTAGGCGCGAACACTGAAGCTTTCTTT,CASSFLGANTEAFF
-,-,14,TRBV4-2,TRBJ1-2,TGTGCCAGCAGCCAAGAAGGCAGAACCTATGGCTACACCTTC,CASSQEGRTYGYTF
-,-,16,TRBV19,TRBJ2-1,TGTGCCAGTACCCCGGGGGGCGGATCGGGATACAATGAGCAGTTCTTC,CASTPGGGSGYNEQFF
-,-,14,TRBV18,TRBJ2-7,TGTGCCAGCTCACCGACAGCCAGCTCCTACGAGCAGTACTTC,CASSPTASSYEQYF
-,-,15,TRBV7-2,TRBJ2-1,TGTGCCAGCAGCCCTAAACTCGATACCTACAATGAGCAGTTCTTC,CASSPKLDTYNEQFF
-,-,18,TRBV5-1,TRBJ2-2,TGCGCCAGCAGCCGACGGGCAGGGCCGACGTCCAACACCGGGGAGCTGTTTTTT,CASSRRAGPTSNTGELFF
-,-,19,TRBV7-6,TRBJ1-1,TGTGCCAGCAGCTTAGGCTTTCCGGGGGCGCTTAACCAGAACACTGAAGCTTTCTTT,CASSLGFPGALNQNTEAFF
-,-,17,TRBV27,TRBJ1-2,TGTGCCAGCAGTCCCCATCCCGACAGGCCCCATAACTATGGCTACACCTTC,CASSPHPDRPHNYGYTF
-,-,11,TRBV6-6,TRBJ2-7,TGTGCCAGCAGAAGGGACGGCGAGCAGTACTTC,CASRRDGEQYF
-,-,13,TRBV7-8,TRBJ1-4,TGTGCCAGCAGGGGGTGGGGGAATGAAAAACTGTTTTTT,CASRGWGNEKLFF
-,TRBD2,18,TRBV23-1,TRBJ2-1,TGCGCCAGCAGTCAATCAGGCCAACTAGCGGGAGTTCGCGGTGAGCAGTTCTTC,CASSQSGQLAGVRGEQFF
-,-,13,TRBV6-6,TRBJ1-4,TGTGCCAGTCGGGACTTAATCCCGGAAAAACTGTTTTTT,CASRDLIPEKLFF
once,-,18,TRBV7-6,TRBJ2-2,TGTGCCAGCAGCTTAACTCCCCCCCGGGCGGGAAACACCGGGGAGCTGTTTTTT,CASSLTPPRAGNTGELFF
-,-,14,TRBV4-2,TRBJ2-7,TGTGCCAGCAGCCAAGGACCCATCGTCCACGAGCAGTACTTC,CASSQGPIVHEQYF
-,-,17,TRBV5-1,TRBJ2-3,TGCGCCAGCAGCCGGGCTAGGGTAGGCGCCGGCACAGATACGCAGTATTTT,CASSRARVGAGTDTQYF
-,-,15,TRBV9,TRBJ2-5,TGTGCCAGCAGCGTAGCGCTGAGAGAGCAAGAGACCCAGTACTTC,CASSVALREQETQYF
-,TRBD1,15,TRBV14,TRBJ1-2,TGTGCCAGCAGCCAAGTGCCGGACAGGGCCTATGGCTACACCTTC,CASSQVPDRAYGYTF
-,-,14,TRBV5-1,TRBJ1-2,TGCGCCAGCAGCTTGGAGGGGGGCGGCTATGGCTACACCTTC,CASSLEGGGYGYTF